This T cell receptor beta chain was captured by sequencing in a study of cytomegalovirus exposure and HLA in healthy donors. Note on this clone: Antigen specificity is unknown. This CDR3 is also generated by other DNA sequences in the sample.

In germline, CDR1 is MNHEY, CDR2 SVGAGI. V gave up 0 bases and J gave up 2 bases; unmatched junction bases: 2. CDR3 length equals 16 residues. PCR employed 60 Vbeta and 13 Jbeta primers. How the authors handled the data: As a later analysis found, there were 82 million or so unique TCR beta chains, of which 8.5 million to 13 million were shared. The assay was immunoSEQ multiplex PCR, and TCRdb's table has in-frame clones only and misses some. Clone size and the V and J calls come from that table; the DNA yielded D and trimming. The data include about 51,000 clones; the top ten clones carry approximately 26%. Points from the study as a whole: In vitro testing confirmed a few CMV-associated chains as specific for CMV antigens. The study put 150 to 200 TCR beta chains on its list as cytomegalovirus-associated.

V gene TRBV6-5 combines with J gene TRBJ2-5; 11 nucleotides match TRBD2. This sequence originates from a man aged 35 to 55 in good health and CMV-seropositive. The source material was PBMCs. CDR3 DNA sequence: TGTGCCAGCAGTTACTCCGGGACTAGCGGTCAAGAGACCCAGTACTTC. Translating it yields CASSYSGTSGQETQYF.